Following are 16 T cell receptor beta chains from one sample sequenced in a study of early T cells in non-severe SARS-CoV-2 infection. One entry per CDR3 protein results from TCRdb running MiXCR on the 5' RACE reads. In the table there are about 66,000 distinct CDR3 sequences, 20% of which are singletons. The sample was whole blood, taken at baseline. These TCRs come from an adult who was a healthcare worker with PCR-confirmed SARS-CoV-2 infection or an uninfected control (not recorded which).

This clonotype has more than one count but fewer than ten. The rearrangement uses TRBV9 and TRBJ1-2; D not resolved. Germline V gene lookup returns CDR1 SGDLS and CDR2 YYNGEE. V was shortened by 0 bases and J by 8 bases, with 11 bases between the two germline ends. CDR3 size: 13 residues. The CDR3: CASSVGVDLGYTF. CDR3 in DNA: TGTGCCAGCAGCGTAGGCGTAGATCTCGGCTACACCTTC.

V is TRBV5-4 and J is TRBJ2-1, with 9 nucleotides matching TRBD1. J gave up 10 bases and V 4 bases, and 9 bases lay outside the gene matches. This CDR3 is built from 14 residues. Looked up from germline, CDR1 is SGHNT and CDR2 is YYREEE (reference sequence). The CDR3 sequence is CASSPQQGAWEQFF. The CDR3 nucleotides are TGTGCCAGCAGCCCGCAACAGGGGGCCTGGGAGCAGTTCTTC.

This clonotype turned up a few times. CDR3 sequence: CASSVEVGSYNEQFF. In DNA, the CDR3 is TGTGCCAGCAGCGTAGAGGTAGGCTCCTACAATGAGCAGTTCTTC. The V and J genes are TRBV9 and TRBJ2-1; no clear D. CDR3 length: 15 amino acids. Germline-derived CDR1 and CDR2 are SGDLS and YYNGEE. V lost 0 bases to trimming and J lost 0 bases, with 7 bases between them.

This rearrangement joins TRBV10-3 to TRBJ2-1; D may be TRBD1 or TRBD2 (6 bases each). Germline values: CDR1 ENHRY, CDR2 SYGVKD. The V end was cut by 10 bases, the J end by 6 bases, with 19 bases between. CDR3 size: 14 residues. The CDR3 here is CARGEGGGGNEQFF. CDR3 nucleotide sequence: TGTGCCAGGGGTGAGGGGGGCGGAGGCAATGAGCAGTTCTTC.

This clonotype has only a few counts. CDR3 residues: CASSMGDTGELFF. CDR3 DNA sequence: TGTGCCAGTAGTATGGGCGACACCGGGGAGCTGTTTTTT. This chain links TRBV19 with TRBJ2-2, with no clear D. V lost 3 bases and J 3 bases, leaving 5 bases between the germline ends. CDR1 and CDR2 from the germline V gene are LNHDA and SQIVND (reference sequence). This CDR3 has 13 residues.

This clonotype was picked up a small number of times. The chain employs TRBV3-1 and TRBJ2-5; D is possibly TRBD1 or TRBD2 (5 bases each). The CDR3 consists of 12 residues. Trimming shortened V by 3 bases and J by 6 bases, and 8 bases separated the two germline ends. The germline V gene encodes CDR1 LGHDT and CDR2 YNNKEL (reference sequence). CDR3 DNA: TGTGCCAGCAGCCAGGAGGACAAGACCCAGTACTTC. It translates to CASSQEDKTQYF.

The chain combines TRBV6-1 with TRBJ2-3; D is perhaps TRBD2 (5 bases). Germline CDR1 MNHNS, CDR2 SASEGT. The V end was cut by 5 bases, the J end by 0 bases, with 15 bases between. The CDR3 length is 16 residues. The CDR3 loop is CASSPTVGGSTDTQYF. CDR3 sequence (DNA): TGTGCCAGCAGTCCGACGGTGGGCGGGAGCACAGATACGCAGTATTTT.

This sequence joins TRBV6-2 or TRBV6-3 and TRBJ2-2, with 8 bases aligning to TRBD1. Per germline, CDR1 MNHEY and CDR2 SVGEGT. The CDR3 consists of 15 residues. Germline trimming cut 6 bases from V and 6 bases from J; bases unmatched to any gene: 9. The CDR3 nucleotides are TGTGCCAGCAGCCCAGGACAGGGCGTTGCCGGGGAGCTGTTTTTT. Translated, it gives CASSPGQGVAGELFF.

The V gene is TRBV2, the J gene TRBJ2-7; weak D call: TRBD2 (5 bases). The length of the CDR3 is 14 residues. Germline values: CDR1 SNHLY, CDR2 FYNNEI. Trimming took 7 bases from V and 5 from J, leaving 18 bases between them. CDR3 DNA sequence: TGTGCCAGCACCCTTGAAGGACTGAACCACGAGCAGTACTTC. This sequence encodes CASTLEGLNHEQYF.

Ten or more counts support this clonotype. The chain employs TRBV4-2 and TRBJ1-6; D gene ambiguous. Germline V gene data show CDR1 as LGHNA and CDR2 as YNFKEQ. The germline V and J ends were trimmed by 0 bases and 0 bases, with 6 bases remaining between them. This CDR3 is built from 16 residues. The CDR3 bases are TGTGCCAGCAGCCAAGACAGCAGCTCCTATAATTCACCCCTCCACTTT. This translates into CASSQDSSSYNSPLHF.

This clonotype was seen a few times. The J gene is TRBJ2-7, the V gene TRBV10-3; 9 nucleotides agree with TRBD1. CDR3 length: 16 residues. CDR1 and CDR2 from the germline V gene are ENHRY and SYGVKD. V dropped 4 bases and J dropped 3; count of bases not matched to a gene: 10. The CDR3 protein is CAISVSLTGGVYEQYF. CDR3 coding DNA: TGTGCCATCAGTGTGTCCCTGACAGGGGGTGTCTACGAGCAGTACTTC.

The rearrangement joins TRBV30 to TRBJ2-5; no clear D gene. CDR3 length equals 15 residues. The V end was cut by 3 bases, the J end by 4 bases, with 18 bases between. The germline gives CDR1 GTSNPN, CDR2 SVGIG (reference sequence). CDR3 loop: CAWSDTLTEIETQYF. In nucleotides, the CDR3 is TGTGCCTGGAGCGACACCCTGACGGAGATAGAGACCCAGTACTTC. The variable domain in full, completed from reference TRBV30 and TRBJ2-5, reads SQTIHQWPATLVQPVGSPLSLECTVEGTSNPNLYWYRQAAGRGLQLLFYSVGIGQISSEVPQNLSASRPQDRQFILSSKKLLLSDSGFYLCAWSDTLTEIETQYFGPGTRLLVL.

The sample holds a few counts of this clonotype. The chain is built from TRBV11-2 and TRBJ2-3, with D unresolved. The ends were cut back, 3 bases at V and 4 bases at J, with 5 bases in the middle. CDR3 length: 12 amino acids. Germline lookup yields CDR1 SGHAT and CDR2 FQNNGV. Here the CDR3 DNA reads TGTGCCAGCAGCTTGGTATCAGATACGCAGTATTTT. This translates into CASSLVSDTQYF.

CDR3 in amino acids: CASSINLRDGGQFF. In DNA, the CDR3 is TGTGCCAGTAGTATAAACCTCCGGGACGGGGGGCAGTTCTTC. This chain uses TRBV19 with TRBJ2-1, with TRBD2 as a possible D gene (6 bases). Trimming took off 2 bases at V and 12 bases at J, with 17 bases between the two ends. The germline gives CDR1 LNHDA, CDR2 SQIVND (reference sequence). The CDR3 extends over 14 amino acids.

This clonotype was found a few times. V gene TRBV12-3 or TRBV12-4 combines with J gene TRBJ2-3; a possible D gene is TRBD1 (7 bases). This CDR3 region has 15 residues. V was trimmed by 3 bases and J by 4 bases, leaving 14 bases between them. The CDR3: CASSFGRGTADTQYF. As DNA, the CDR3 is TGTGCCAGCAGTTTTGGTCGGGGGACAGCAGATACGCAGTATTTT.

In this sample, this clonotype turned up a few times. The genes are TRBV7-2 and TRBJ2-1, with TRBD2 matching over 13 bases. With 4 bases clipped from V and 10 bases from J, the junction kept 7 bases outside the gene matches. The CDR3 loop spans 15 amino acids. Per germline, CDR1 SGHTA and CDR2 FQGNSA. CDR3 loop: CASSSGGTSGTEQFF. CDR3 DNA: TGTGCCAGCAGCTCCGGCGGGACTAGCGGGACAGAGCAGTTCTTC.